One and the same sample provided the 14 T cell receptor beta chains below, sequenced in a study of Graves' ophthalmopathy and Graves' hyperthyroidism listed by TCRdb under 2018. Sequencing used an Illumina HiSeq 2000. TCR beta CDR3 regions were amplified from RNA transcripts for repertoire sequencing. The first round of RT-PCR was done with HTBI primers and the Qiagen OneStep RT-PCR kit, and was followed by a second round of multiplex PCR, then size selection and purification. Using fastp trimming at Q25 and MiXCR clonotype assembly, TCRdb reanalyzed the public sequencing data and kept in-frame beta chains. Records with the same CDR3 protein are collapsed into one entry carrying the most frequent genes and DNA. The sample has approximately 640,000 distinct CDR3 sequences on record, about 38% of them singletons. Over 2.5% of the sample belongs to the ten largest clones. Sequencing was performed on peripheral blood. The receptors come from an adult man with Graves' ophthalmopathy.

This chain uses TRBV19 with TRBJ2-7; a possible D gene is TRBD1 (6 bases). Germline V CDR1 and CDR2: LNHDA, SQIVND (reference sequence). The ends were cut back, 5 bases at V and 2 bases at J, with 19 bases in the middle. There are 16 residues in the CDR3. CDR3 nucleotide sequence: TGTGCCAGTAGTTACTCCCCGACAGGCCCTCCCTACGAGCAGTACTTC. It is translated as CASSYSPTGPPYEQYF.

This clonotype was recorded only once. The junction departs from germline at one end; a sequencing error may be responsible. The chain recombines TRBV29-1 with TRBJ1-1; TRBD1 is a possible D gene (6 bases). Germline lookup yields CDR1 SQVTM and CDR2 ANQGSEA. The CDR3 length is 12 residues. Written as DNA, the CDR3 is TGCAGCGTTGCCCTCGTGGGGGGTGAGGGGGGCTTT. This sequence encodes CSVALVGGEGGF.

V usage is TRBV19 and J usage is TRBJ1-6; D is uncertain. This CDR3 region has 15 residues. V was trimmed by 3 bases and J by 4 bases, leaving 10 bases between them. Looked up from germline, CDR1 is LNHDA and CDR2 is SQIVND (reference sequence). The CDR3 DNA is TGTGCCAGTAGTATCTCCGGCGGATATAATTCACCCCTCCACTTT. Its translation: CASSISGGYNSPLHF.

For this clonotype: A single base separates this from a much larger clone, so it may be a read error. The chain has TRBV7-3 and TRBJ2-7; no definite D call. The CDR3 length is 14 residues. CDR1 is SGHTA, CDR2 FQGTGA, per germline. CDR3: CAGSLDVYSYEQYF. The CDR3 DNA reads as TGTGCCGGCAGCTTAGATGTCTACAGCTACGAGCAGTACTTC.

This clonotype occurred many times. V usage is TRBV3-1 and J usage is TRBJ1-2, with D tentatively TRBD1 (5 bases). The CDR3 is 13 residues long. The germline V and J ends were trimmed by 0 bases and 6 bases, with 8 bases remaining between them. Looked up from germline, CDR1 is LGHDT and CDR2 is YNNKEL (reference sequence). CDR3 region: CASSQDGGDGYTF. CDR3 DNA sequence: TGTGCCAGCAGCCAAGATGGAGGGGATGGCTACACCTTC.

This clonotype was detected many times. The V and J genes are TRBV20-1 and TRBJ1-2; no clear D gene. Germline V lookup: CDR1 DFQATT, CDR2 SNEGSKA (reference sequence). The CDR3 sequence is 11 residues long. Deletions cut 0 bases from V and 13 bases from J, with 12 bases between. In DNA form, the CDR3 reads TGCAGTGCTAGAGACTCCCCAGCGGGCACCTTC. This gives the protein CSARDSPAGTF.

This clonotype was found many times. The chain combines TRBV5-1 with TRBJ1-2; 11 bases line up with TRBD1. CDR3 length: 17 residues. Germline values: CDR1 SGHRS, CDR2 YFSETQ. Trimming took 3 bases from V and 7 from J; bases not matched to a gene: 14. CDR3 in DNA: TGCGCCAGCAGCTCCACACGACGGACAGGGGGCGCGTTTGGCTACACCTTC. Amino acid sequence: CASSSTRRTGGAFGYTF.

This clonotype was detected many times. DNA of the CDR3: TGCAGCGTTGATGGCGGCCCTGGAAACACCATATATTTT. It encodes CSVDGGPGNTIYF. The chain combines TRBV29-1 with TRBJ1-3, with unresolved D. The CDR3 spans 13 residues. Germline values: CDR1 SQVTM, CDR2 ANQGSEA. Between the trimmed V and J ends, which lost 3 bases and 2 bases, there was a span of 8 bases.

The CDR3 protein is CASSGSSGETQYF. The DNA of the CDR3 is TGTGCCAGCAGCGGGTCTTCAGGGGAGACCCAGTACTTC. The rearrangement uses TRBV9 and TRBJ2-5; D is possibly TRBD1 (5 bases). The germline V gene has CDR1 SGDLS and CDR2 YYNGEE. V lost 3 bases to trimming and J lost 5 bases, with 11 bases between them. This CDR3 region has 13 residues. Drawing the rest from reference TRBV9 and TRBJ2-5, the complete variable domain is DSGVTQTPKHLITATGQRVTLRCSPRSGDLSVYWYQQSLDQGLQFLIQYYNGEERAKGNILERFSAQQFPDLHSELNLSSLELGDSALYFCASSGSSGETQYFGPGTRLLVL.

This chain connects TRBV10-3 to TRBJ2-5; TRBD2 agrees at 12 bases. This CDR3 has 16 amino acids. The J segment lost 3 bases and the V segment lost 10 bases, leaving 12 bases of the junction unmatched. The germline CDR1 and CDR2 sequences are ENHRY and SYGVKD. This CDR3 reads CASTRSSGRAKETQYF. The CDR3 DNA follows: TGTGCCAGCACCCGGTCTAGCGGGAGGGCCAAAGAGACCCAGTACTTC.

This sequence joins TRBV7-2 and TRBJ1-3; D remains ambiguous. The V and J ends lost 4 bases and 4 bases respectively, with 11 bases between them. The CDR3 spans 14 residues. Germline V gene lookup returns CDR1 SGHTA and CDR2 FQGNSA. The CDR3 nucleotides are TGTGCCAGCAGCTCCACGCGGGGAGGAAACACCATATATTTT. Translated: CASSSTRGGNTIYF.

This clonotype was counted many times. The V gene is TRBV12-3 or TRBV12-4, the J gene TRBJ1-2; 7 bases map to TRBD1. The CDR3 is 13 residues long. Trimming at V came to 7 bases and at J to 0 bases, leaving 2 bases not matched to a gene. DNA of the CDR3: TGTGCCAGCACCAGGGGGGCTAACTATGGCTACACCTTC. The encoded protein is CASTRGANYGYTF.

Details on this clonotype: One junction end disagrees with the germline gene, perhaps due to a read error. This chain connects TRBV25-1 to TRBJ1-5, with TRBD1 matching 10 bases. This CDR3 spans 16 amino acids. Germline V gene data show CDR1 as MGHDK and CDR2 as SYGVNS. The CDR3 loop is CASSSISTGGNQPQRF. The CDR3 DNA follows: TGTGCCAGCTCTTCCATCTCGACAGGGGGCAATCAGCCCCAGCGTTTT.

On this clonotype itself: A much more abundant neighbour one base away suggests this may be a read error. V usage is TRBV11-1 and J usage is TRBJ2-5; 9 bases fit TRBD1. This CDR3 comprises 16 residues. In germline, CDR1 is SGHAT, CDR2 FQDESV (reference sequence). The V gene end was trimmed by 3 bases and the J gene end by 1 base; junction bases not matched to a gene: 6. The CDR3, as DNA: TGTGCCAGCAGCTTTGGACAGGGGCTGCTCCAAGAGACCCAGTACTTC. As protein: CASSFGQGLLQETQYF.